Listed here is a single TCR beta chain. This sample was included in a study of cytomegalovirus exposure and HLA in healthy donors. The PCR used 60 Vbeta and 13 Jbeta primers. Some clones are missing from TCRdb's copy, which holds only in-frame ones; the method was immunoSEQ multiplex PCR. In the table there are around 140,000 clones, approximately 80% of which are singletons. This CDR3 region has 15 residues. The ends were cut back, 1 base at V and 11 bases at J, with 20 bases in the middle. Germline CDR1 is MNHEY and CDR2 is SVGAGI. The V gene is TRBV6-5, the J gene TRBJ2-5; weak D call: TRBD2 (6 bases). The source material was PBMCs. This sequence was found in a male donor in good health and CMV-seronegative. The CDR3 region is CASSYWAMGDREQYF. In DNA, the CDR3 is TGTGCCAGCAGTTACTGGGCCATGGGGGACCGGGAGCAGTACTTC.